Here is one T cell receptor beta chain with its context. The V gene's germline CDR1 is ENHRY and CDR2 SYGVKD. V lost 10 bases to trimming and J lost 5 bases; unmatched junction nucleotides: 9. The CDR3 sequence is 14 residues long. This entry is derived from a study of blood T cell repertoires in COVID-19. Across the whole study: Sites across the United States, Italy and Spain contributed samples from acute and convalescent COVID-19. Nucleic acid was either cDNA or gDNA, and it came from T cells, B-cell-depleted T cells, or PBMCs.

Clones were sequenced by immunoSEQ multiplex PCR, and TCRdb holds only the in-frame ones, with some missing. The table lists about 120,000 clones, over 55% of them singletons, with approximately 2.3% in the top ten. The chain links TRBV10-3 to TRBJ2-1; 9 bases are shared with TRBD2. Input material: peripheral blood. The clonotype was recovered from a woman between 70 and 85 years old with acute or convalescent COVID-19. The CDR3 nucleotides are TGTGCCACCAACTTAGCGGGAGATGACAATGAGCAGTTCTTC. Translation: CATNLAGDDNEQFF.